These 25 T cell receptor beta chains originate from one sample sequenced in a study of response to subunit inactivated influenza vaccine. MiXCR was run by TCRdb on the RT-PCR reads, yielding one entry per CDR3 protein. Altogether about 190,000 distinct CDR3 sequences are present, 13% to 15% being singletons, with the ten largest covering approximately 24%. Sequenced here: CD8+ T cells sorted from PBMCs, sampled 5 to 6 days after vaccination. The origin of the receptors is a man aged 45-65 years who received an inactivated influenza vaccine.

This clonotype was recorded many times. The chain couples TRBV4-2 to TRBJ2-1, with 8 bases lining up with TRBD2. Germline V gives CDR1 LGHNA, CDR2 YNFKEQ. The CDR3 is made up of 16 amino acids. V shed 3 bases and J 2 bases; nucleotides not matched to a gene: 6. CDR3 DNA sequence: TGTGCCAGCAGCCAGTGGCGGGGGGAACCCTACAATGAGCAGTTCTTC. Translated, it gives CASSQWRGEPYNEQFF.

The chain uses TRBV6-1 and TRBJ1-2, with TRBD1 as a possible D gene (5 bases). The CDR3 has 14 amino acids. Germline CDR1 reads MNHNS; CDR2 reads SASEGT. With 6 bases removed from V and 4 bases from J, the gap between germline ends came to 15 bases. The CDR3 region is CASSDQGRLYGYTF. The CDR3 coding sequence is TGTGCCAGCAGCGACCAGGGCCGTCTCTATGGCTACACCTTC.

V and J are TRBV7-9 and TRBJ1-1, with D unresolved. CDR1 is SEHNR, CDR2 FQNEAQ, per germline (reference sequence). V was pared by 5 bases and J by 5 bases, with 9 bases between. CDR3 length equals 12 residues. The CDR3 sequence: CASSQHPTEAFF. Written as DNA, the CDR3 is TGTGCCAGCAGCCAACACCCTACTGAAGCTTTCTTT. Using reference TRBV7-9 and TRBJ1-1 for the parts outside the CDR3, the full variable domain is DTGVSQNPRHKITKRGQNVTFRCDPISEHNRLYWYRQTLGQGPEFLTYFQNEAQLEKSRLLSDRFSAERPKGSFSTLEIQRTEQGDSAMYLCASSQHPTEAFFGQGTRLTVV.

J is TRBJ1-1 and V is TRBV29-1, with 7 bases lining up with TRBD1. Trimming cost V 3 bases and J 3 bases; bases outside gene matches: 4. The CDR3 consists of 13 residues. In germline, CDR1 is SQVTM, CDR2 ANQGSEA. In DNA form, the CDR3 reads TGCAGCGTTGAGCCGGACAGGTACACTGAAGCTTTCTTT. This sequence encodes CSVEPDRYTEAFF.

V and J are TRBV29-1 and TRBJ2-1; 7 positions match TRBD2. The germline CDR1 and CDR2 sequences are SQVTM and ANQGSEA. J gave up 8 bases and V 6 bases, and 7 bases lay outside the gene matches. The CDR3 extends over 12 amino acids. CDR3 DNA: TGCAGCGTCGGACTAGGTGGCTATGAGCAGTTCTTC. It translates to CSVGLGGYEQFF.

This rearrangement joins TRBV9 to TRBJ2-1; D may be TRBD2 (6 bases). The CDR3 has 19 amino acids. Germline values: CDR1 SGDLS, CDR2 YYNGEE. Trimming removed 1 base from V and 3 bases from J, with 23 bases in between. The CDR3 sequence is CASSVNPGTPSLGYNEQFF. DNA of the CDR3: TGTGCCAGCAGCGTAAATCCCGGGACTCCCTCGTTGGGCTACAATGAGCAGTTCTTC.

The CDR3 sequence is CASSITGEKAGELFF. CDR3 sequence (DNA): TGTGCCAGCAGCATTACAGGGGAAAAGGCCGGGGAGCTGTTTTTT. This sequence joins TRBV7-9 and TRBJ2-2, with 7 nucleotides matching TRBD1. Germline-derived CDR1 and CDR2 are SEHNR and FQNEAQ (reference sequence). Trimming cost V 5 bases and J 6 bases; bases outside gene matches: 9. This CDR3 contains 15 residues.

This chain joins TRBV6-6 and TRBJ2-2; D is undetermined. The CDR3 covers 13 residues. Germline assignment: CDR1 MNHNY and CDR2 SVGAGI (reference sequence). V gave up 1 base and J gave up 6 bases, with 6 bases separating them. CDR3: CASSYLIAGELFF. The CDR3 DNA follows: TGTGCCAGCAGTTACTTGATAGCCGGGGAGCTGTTTTTT.

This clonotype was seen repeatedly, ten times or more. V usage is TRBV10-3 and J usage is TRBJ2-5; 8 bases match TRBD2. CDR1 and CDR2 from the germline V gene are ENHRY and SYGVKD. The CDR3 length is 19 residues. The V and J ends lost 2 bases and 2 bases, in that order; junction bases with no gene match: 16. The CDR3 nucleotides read TGTGCCATCAGTGAGGCTTTGGGGATACGGGGGGGTGGACAAGAGACCCAGTACTTC. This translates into CAISEALGIRGGGQETQYF.

CDR3 in amino acids: CASSPLGGGLIDTQYF. CDR3 in DNA: TGTGCCAGCAGCCCACTTGGGGGGGGGCTGATAGATACGCAGTATTTT. The chain carries TRBV7-9 and TRBJ2-3, with D perhaps TRBD2 (7 bases). The CDR3 spans 16 residues. Germline values: CDR1 SEHNR, CDR2 FQNEAQ (reference sequence). The germline V and J ends were trimmed by 5 bases and 5 bases, with 20 bases remaining between them. Based on the CDR3 plus reference TRBV7-9 and TRBJ2-3, the full variable domain is DTGVSQNPRHKITKRGQNVTFRCDPISEHNRLYWYRQTLGQGPEFLTYFQNEAQLEKSRLLSDRFSAERPKGSFSTLEIQRTEQGDSAMYLCASSPLGGGLIDTQYFGPGTRLTVL.

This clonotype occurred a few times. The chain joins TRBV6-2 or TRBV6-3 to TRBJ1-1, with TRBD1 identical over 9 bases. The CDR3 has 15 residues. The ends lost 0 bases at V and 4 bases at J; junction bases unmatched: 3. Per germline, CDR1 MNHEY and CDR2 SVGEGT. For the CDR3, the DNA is TGTGCCAGCAGTTACTCTCCGGGACAGGGCACTGAAGCTTTCTTT. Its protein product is CASSYSPGQGTEAFF.

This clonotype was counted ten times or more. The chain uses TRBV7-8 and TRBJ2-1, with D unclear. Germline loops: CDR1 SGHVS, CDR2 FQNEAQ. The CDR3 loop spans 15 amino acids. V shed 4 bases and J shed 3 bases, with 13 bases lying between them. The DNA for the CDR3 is TGTGCCAGCAGCTCCGAGGCTTCATACTACAATGAGCAGTTCTTC. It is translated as CASSSEASYYNEQFF.

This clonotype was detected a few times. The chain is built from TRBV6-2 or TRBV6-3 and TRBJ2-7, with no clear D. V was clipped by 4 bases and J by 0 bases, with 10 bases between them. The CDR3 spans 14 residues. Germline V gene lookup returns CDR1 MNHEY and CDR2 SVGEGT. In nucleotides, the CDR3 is TGTGCCAGCAGTTTCGGGTGGGACTCCTACGAGCAGTACTTC. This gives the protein CASSFGWDSYEQYF.

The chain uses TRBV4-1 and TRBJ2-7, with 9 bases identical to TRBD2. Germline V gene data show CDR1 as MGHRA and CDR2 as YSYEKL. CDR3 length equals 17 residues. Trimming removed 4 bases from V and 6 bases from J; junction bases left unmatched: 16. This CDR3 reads CASSLWTSEAGGSEQYF. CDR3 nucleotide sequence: TGCGCCAGCAGCCTATGGACTAGCGAGGCTGGAGGGAGCGAGCAGTACTTC.

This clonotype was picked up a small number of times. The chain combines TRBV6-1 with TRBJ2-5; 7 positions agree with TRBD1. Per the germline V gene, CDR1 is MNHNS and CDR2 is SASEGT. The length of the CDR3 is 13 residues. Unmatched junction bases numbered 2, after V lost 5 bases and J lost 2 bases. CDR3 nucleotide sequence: TGTGCCAGCAGTACAGGGGTTCAAGAGACCCAGTACTTC. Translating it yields CASSTGVQETQYF.

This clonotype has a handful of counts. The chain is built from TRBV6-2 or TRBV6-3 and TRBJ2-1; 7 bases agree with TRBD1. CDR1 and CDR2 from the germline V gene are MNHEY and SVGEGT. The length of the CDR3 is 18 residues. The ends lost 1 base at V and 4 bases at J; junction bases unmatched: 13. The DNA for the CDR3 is TGTGCCAGCAGTTACTACAGCGAGTTTGGGACAGAGTACAATGAGCAGTTCTTC. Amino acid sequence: CASSYYSEFGTEYNEQFF.

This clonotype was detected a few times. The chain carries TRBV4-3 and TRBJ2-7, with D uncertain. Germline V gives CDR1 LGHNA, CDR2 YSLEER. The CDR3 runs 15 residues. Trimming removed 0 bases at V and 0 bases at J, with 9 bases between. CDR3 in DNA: TGCGCCAGCAGCCAAGATCCCGAGCGCTCCTACGAGCAGTACTTC. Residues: CASSQDPERSYEQYF.

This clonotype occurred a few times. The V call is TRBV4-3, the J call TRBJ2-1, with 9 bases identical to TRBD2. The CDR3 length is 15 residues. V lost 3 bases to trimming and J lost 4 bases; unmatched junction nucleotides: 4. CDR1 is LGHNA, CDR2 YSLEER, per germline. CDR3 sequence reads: CASSQSAGGYNEQFF. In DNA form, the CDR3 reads TGCGCCAGCAGCCAGTCAGCGGGGGGATACAATGAGCAGTTCTTC.

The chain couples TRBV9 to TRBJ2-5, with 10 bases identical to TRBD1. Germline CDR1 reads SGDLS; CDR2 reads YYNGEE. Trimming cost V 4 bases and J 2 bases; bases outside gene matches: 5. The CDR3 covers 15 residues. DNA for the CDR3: TGTGCCAGCAGCCAAGGGACAGGGGCGCAAGAGACCCAGTACTTC. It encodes CASSQGTGAQETQYF.

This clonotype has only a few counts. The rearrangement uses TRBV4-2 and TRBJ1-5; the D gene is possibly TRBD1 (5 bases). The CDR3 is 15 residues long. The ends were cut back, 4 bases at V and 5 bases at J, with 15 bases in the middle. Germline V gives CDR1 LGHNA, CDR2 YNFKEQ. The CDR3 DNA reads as TGTGCCAGCAGCCCCGGGGCTTCGGGATATCAGCCCCAGCATTTT. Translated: CASSPGASGYQPQHF.

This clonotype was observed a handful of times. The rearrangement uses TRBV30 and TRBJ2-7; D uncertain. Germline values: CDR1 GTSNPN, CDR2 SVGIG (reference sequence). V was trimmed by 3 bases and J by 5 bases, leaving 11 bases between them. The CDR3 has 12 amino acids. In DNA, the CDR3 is TGTGCCTGGAGCCGCCAGATTGACGAGCAGTACTTC. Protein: CAWSRQIDEQYF.

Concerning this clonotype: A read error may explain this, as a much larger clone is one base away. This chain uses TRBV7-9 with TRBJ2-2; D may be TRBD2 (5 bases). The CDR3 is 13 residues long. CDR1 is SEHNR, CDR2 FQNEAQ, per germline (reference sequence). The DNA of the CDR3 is TGTGCCAGCAGCTTCCCAGGAACCGGGGAGCTGCTTTTT. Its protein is CASSFPGTGELLF.

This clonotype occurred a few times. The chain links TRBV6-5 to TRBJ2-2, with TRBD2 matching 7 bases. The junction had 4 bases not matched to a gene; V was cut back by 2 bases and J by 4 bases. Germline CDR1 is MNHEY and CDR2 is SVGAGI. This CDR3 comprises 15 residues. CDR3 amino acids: CASSYNGRITGELFF. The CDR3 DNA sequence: TGTGCCAGCAGTTACAACGGGAGGATCACCGGGGAGCTGTTTTTT.

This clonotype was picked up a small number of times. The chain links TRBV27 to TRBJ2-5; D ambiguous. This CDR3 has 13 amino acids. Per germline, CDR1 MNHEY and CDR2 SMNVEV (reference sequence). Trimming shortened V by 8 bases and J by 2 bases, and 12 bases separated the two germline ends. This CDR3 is CASRMVKQETQYF. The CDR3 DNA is TGTGCCAGCCGTATGGTGAAACAAGAGACCCAGTACTTC.

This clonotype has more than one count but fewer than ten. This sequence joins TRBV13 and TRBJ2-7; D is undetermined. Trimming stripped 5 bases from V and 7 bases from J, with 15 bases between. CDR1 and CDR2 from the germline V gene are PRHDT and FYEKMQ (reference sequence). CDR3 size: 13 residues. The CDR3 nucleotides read TGTGCCAGCAGCACCCGAGCCTACCCAGAGCAGTACTTC. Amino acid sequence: CASSTRAYPEQYF. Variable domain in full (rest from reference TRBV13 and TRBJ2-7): AAGVIQSPRHLIKEKRETATLKCYPIPRHDTVYWYQQGPGQDPQFLISFYEKMQSDKGSIPDRFSAQQFSDYHSELNMSSLELGDSALYFCASSTRAYPEQYFGPGTRLTVT.